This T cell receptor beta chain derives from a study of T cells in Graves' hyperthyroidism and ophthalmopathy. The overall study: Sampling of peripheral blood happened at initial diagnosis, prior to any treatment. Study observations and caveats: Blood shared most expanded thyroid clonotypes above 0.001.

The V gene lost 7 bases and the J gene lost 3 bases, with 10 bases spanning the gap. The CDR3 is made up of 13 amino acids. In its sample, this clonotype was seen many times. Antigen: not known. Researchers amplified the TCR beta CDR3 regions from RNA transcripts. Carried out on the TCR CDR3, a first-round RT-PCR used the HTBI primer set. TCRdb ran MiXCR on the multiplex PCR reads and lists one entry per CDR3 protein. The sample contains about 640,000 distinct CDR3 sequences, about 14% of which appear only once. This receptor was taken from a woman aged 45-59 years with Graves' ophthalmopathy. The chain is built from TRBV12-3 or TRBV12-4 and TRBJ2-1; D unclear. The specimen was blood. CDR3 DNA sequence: TGTGCCAGCACCTCCCACGACTACAATGAGCAGTTCTTC. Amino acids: CASTSHDYNEQFF.